The 29 T cell receptor beta chains below all came from one sample that was sequenced in a study of T-cell reconstitution after alpha-beta-depleted transplantation in children. Preparation of the TCRbeta library used unique molecular identifiers. TCRdb re-analysed the PCR reads in MiXCR, keeping a single row per CDR3 protein. The sample includes about 340,000 distinct CDR3 sequences, 10% to 13% of them seen just once. The sample was PBMCs from the stem cell graft donor, taken from the stem cell graft. Source of these receptors: a human donor who donated a stem cell graft to a child with acute lymphoblastic leukemia.

The table lists this clonotype with many counts. The chain joins TRBV9 to TRBJ1-1; D may be TRBD1 (5 bases). Germline lookup yields CDR1 SGDLS and CDR2 YYNGEE. The CDR3 totals 18 residues. Between the trimmed V and J ends, which lost 5 bases and 0 bases, there was a span of 23 bases. The CDR3 DNA sequence: TGTGCCAGCAGTAACAGTCCAGGGTTCGGGCTCGTGAACACTGAAGCTTTCTTT. Its protein is CASSNSPGFGLVNTEAFF.

The chain has TRBV24-1 and TRBJ2-1; the D call may be TRBD1 or TRBD2 (5 bases each). The V end lost 9 bases, the J end lost 7 bases, and 15 bases lay between the germline ends. CDR1 is KGHDR and CDR2 is SFDVKD in the germline V gene. This CDR3 spans 13 amino acids. CDR3 bases: TGTGCCACCGAGGGGTTGGGACCGAATGAGCAGTTCTTC. Its translation: CATEGLGPNEQFF.

This clonotype was seen a few times. J is TRBJ2-1 and V is TRBV7-9; TRBD2 matches at 12 bases. The CDR3 runs to 16 residues. V shed 5 bases, J shed 6 bases, and the junction held 8 bases outside the gene matches. CDR1 and CDR2 (germline): SEHNR, FQNEAQ (reference sequence). The CDR3 sequence is CASSPQLAGGTNEQFF. The CDR3 DNA follows: TGTGCCAGCAGCCCGCAGCTAGCGGGAGGGACCAATGAGCAGTTCTTC.

This clonotype was seen a few times. CDR3 sequence (DNA): TGTGCCAGCAGCTGGGGACTAGCGATCTCCTACGAGCAGTACTTC. Translated: CASSWGLAISYEQYF. The chain employs TRBV11-2 and TRBJ2-7; 10 nucleotides match TRBD2. This CDR3 has 15 residues. Germline V CDR1 and CDR2: SGHAT, FQNNGV. V was pared by 4 bases and J by 0 bases, with 3 bases of the junction left unmatched.

A few counts support this clonotype. The CDR3 DNA reads TGTGCCAGCAGCTTAGTACGGTCCGGGGCGAACACTGAAGCTTTCTTT. Translated, it gives CASSLVRSGANTEAFF. The rearrangement links TRBV11-2 to TRBJ1-1; D is possibly TRBD1 (5 bases). CDR1 SGHAT and CDR2 FQNNGV come from the germline V gene. With 1 base removed from V and 1 base from J, the gap between germline ends came to 13 bases. The CDR3 has 16 amino acids.

The CDR3 region has the DNA TGCGCCAGCAGCCAAGAGCGGGGGGCTGTCTATGGCTACACCTTC. Translating it yields CASSQERGAVYGYTF. The chain couples TRBV4-3 to TRBJ1-2, with a possible D match to TRBD1 (6 bases). The V end was cut by 0 bases, the J end by 4 bases, with 12 bases between. The CDR3 has 15 amino acids. Germline assignment: CDR1 LGHNA and CDR2 YSLEER.

Only a few counts were recorded for this clonotype. The chain employs TRBV12-3 or TRBV12-4 and TRBJ2-1; TRBD1 or TRBD2 may be the D gene (6 bases each). Trimming shortened V by 3 bases and J by 6 bases, and 9 bases separated the two germline ends. The CDR3 runs 13 residues. The CDR3 sequence: CASSFSGANEQFF. The CDR3 bases are TGTGCCAGCAGTTTCTCGGGGGCCAATGAGCAGTTCTTC.

This clonotype was observed a few times. The rearrangement links TRBV20-1 to TRBJ1-1, with 10 nucleotides matching TRBD1. V lost 6 bases and J lost 3; bases outside the gene matches: 4. The CDR3 spans 13 residues. From germline, CDR1 is DFQATT and CDR2 SNEGSKA (reference sequence). The CDR3 region has the DNA TGCAGTGCCTGGACAGGGGGGGACACTGAAGCTTTCTTT. Translated, it gives CSAWTGGDTEAFF.

There are a few counts of this clonotype. In DNA, the CDR3 is TGTGCCTGGAGAGAGGGACCGGGCTTTGAGACCCAGTACTTC. It translates to CAWREGPGFETQYF. The chain links TRBV30 to TRBJ2-5; D assignment may be TRBD1 or TRBD2 (5 bases each). The CDR3 is 14 amino acids. The germline V gene encodes CDR1 GTSNPN and CDR2 SVGIG (reference sequence). Trimming took 3 bases from V and 5 from J, leaving 16 bases between them. The whole variable domain, remainder taken from reference TRBV30 and TRBJ2-5, is SQTIHQWPATLVQPVGSPLSLECTVEGTSNPNLYWYRQAAGRGLQLLFYSVGIGQISSEVPQNLSASRPQDRQFILSSKKLLLSDSGFYLCAWREGPGFETQYFGPGTRLLVL.

This clonotype was seen at least ten times. The rearrangement links TRBV7-2 to TRBJ1-5; 11 bases align to TRBD1. The trim removed 5 bases at V and 3 bases at J, leaving 9 bases unmatched. CDR3 length: 17 amino acids. Germline V gene data show CDR1 as SGHTA and CDR2 as FQGNSA. This chain's CDR3 is CASSLTGTGGYNQPQHF. The CDR3, as DNA: TGTGCCAGCAGCCTGACGGGGACAGGGGGATACAATCAGCCCCAGCATTTT.

This clonotype was observed a few times. The chain carries TRBV29-1 and TRBJ2-2; TRBD2 aligns across 11 bases. V trimming: 6 bases; J trimming: 2 bases; junction bases outside the gene matches: 11. Per germline, CDR1 SQVTM and CDR2 ANQGSEA. The CDR3 length is 17 residues. The CDR3 spells CSVGGKGTSGNTGELFF. DNA of the CDR3: TGCAGCGTCGGGGGAAAGGGGACTAGCGGAAACACCGGGGAGCTGTTTTTT.

This clonotype was seen only a few times. The genes are TRBV7-9 and TRBJ2-3; TRBD1 might be the D (6 bases). V was clipped by 5 bases and J by 2 bases, with 14 bases between them. The V gene's germline CDR1 is SEHNR and CDR2 FQNEAQ (reference sequence). This CDR3 region has 15 residues. The CDR3 nucleotides are TGTGCCAGCAGCCATCGACAGGAGGTCACAGATACGCAGTATTTT. Translating gives CASSHRQEVTDTQYF.

This clonotype was seen more than once but under ten times. The J gene is TRBJ2-3, the V gene TRBV2, with TRBD1 as a possible D gene (5 bases). Germline values: CDR1 SNHLY, CDR2 FYNNEI. The CDR3 consists of 15 residues. Trimming removed 3 bases at V and 3 bases at J, with 13 bases between. This CDR3 is CASSEVQGVTDTQYF. The CDR3 DNA follows: TGTGCCAGCAGTGAGGTTCAGGGTGTAACAGATACGCAGTATTTT.

This clonotype came up a few times. The V gene is TRBV15, the J gene TRBJ1-2, with D possibly TRBD1 on 5 matching bases. Trimming took 5 bases from V and 5 from J, leaving 6 bases between them. This CDR3 is 11 amino acids long. Germline CDR1 and CDR2: LNHNV and YYDKDF (reference sequence). The CDR3 loop is CATSRGYGYTF. CDR3 bases: TGTGCCACCAGCCGGGGGTATGGCTACACCTTC.

A few counts support this clonotype. This sequence joins TRBV4-1 and TRBJ1-2; D gene ambiguous. The CDR3 totals 15 residues. Trimming cost V 2 bases and J 3 bases, with 13 bases left between them. The germline gives CDR1 MGHRA, CDR2 YSYEKL. The CDR3 sequence: CASSQISGGYYGYTF. The CDR3 DNA sequence: TGCGCCAGCAGCCAAATATCGGGCGGATACTATGGCTACACCTTC.

V usage is TRBV4-1 and J usage is TRBJ1-6, with D possibly matching TRBD1 (6 bases). In germline, CDR1 is MGHRA, CDR2 YSYEKL. Trimming shortened V by 2 bases and J by 8 bases, and 19 bases separated the two germline ends. The CDR3 spans 17 residues. In DNA form, the CDR3 reads TGCGCCAGCAGCCAATTGGGGGGGGGCGCCGGGGATTCACCCCTCCACTTT. This translates into CASSQLGGGAGDSPLHF.

The V gene is TRBV30, the J gene TRBJ2-1, with D tentatively TRBD2 (7 bases). This CDR3 region has 14 residues. Trimming took off 1 base at V and 6 bases at J, with 13 bases between the two ends. Germline CDR1 reads GTSNPN; CDR2 reads SVGIG (reference sequence). CDR3 DNA sequence: TGTGCCTGGAGTGAAGGGGGGGTGGGCAATGAGCAGTTCTTC. Translated, it gives CAWSEGGVGNEQFF. Drawing the rest from reference TRBV30 and TRBJ2-1, the complete variable domain is SQTIHQWPATLVQPVGSPLSLECTVEGTSNPNLYWYRQAAGRGLQLLFYSVGIGQISSEVPQNLSASRPQDRQFILSSKKLLLSDSGFYLCAWSEGGVGNEQFFGPGTRLTVL.

This clonotype was detected ten times or more. The V and J genes are TRBV29-1 and TRBJ2-3, with D perhaps TRBD1 (7 bases). Germline V gives CDR1 SQVTM, CDR2 ANQGSEA. The ends were cut back, 0 bases at V and 2 bases at J, with 21 bases in the middle. The CDR3 extends over 18 amino acids. In DNA, the CDR3 is TGCAGCGTTGAAGATCTAGGCTTACGCGGGACAGTCACAGATACGCAGTATTTT. It encodes CSVEDLGLRGTVTDTQYF.

This clonotype has a handful of counts. The chain combines TRBV28 with TRBJ1-3; D not certain. CDR1 MDHEN and CDR2 SYDVKM come from the germline V gene. The CDR3 is 14 residues long. With 0 bases removed from V and 7 bases from J, the gap between germline ends came to 10 bases. In DNA form, the CDR3 reads TGTGCCAGCAGTTTATGGCCCGGGCCGAACACCATATATTTT. It yields the protein CASSLWPGPNTIYF. Variable domain in full (rest from reference TRBV28 and TRBJ1-3): DVKVTQSSRYLVKRTGEKVFLECVQDMDHENMFWYRQDPGLGLRLIYFSYDVKMKEKGDIPEGYSVSREKKERFSLILESASTNQTSMYLCASSLWPGPNTIYFGEGSWLTVV.

This chain uses TRBV28 with TRBJ1-6; 9 nucleotides match TRBD1. Trimming at V came to 5 bases and at J to 9 bases, leaving 8 bases not matched to a gene. The CDR3 spans 15 residues. The V gene's germline CDR1 is MDHEN and CDR2 SYDVKM. The DNA for the CDR3 is TGTGCCAGCAGTGGACAGGGGCTCATGGGTTCACCCCTCCACTTT. Translation gives CASSGQGLMGSPLHF.

This clonotype was observed many times. The V gene is TRBV4-1, the J gene TRBJ2-3, with 9 bases that match TRBD2. V lost 1 base to trimming and J lost 2 bases; unmatched junction nucleotides: 7. CDR1 is MGHRA, CDR2 YSYEKL, per germline. This CDR3 is 17 amino acids long. The CDR3 region is CASSQVGSGSATDTQYF. In DNA form, the CDR3 reads TGCGCCAGCAGCCAAGTGGGTAGCGGGAGTGCCACAGATACGCAGTATTTT.

This clonotype was detected a few times. The rearrangement joins TRBV4-2 to TRBJ2-1; a possible D gene is TRBD2 (6 bases). The CDR3 is 15 amino acids. The V and J ends lost 0 bases and 8 bases respectively, with 14 bases between them. Germline CDR1 LGHNA, CDR2 YNFKEQ. This chain's CDR3 is CASSQDALAWDEQFF. The CDR3, as DNA: TGTGCCAGCAGCCAAGATGCTCTAGCGTGGGATGAGCAGTTCTTC.

This clonotype was counted only a few times. The chain combines TRBV11-1 with TRBJ1-1, with 8 bases that match TRBD1. Per the germline V gene, CDR1 is SGHAT and CDR2 is FQDESV (reference sequence). V was pared by 0 bases and J by 0 bases, with 9 bases of the junction left unmatched. The CDR3 covers 18 residues. The CDR3 region has the DNA TGTGCCAGCAGCTTAGCGCGGTACAGGGGGGTAATGAACACTGAAGCTTTCTTT. Its protein is CASSLARYRGVMNTEAFF. The full variable domain, its missing parts supplied by reference TRBV11-1 and TRBJ1-1, is EAEVAQSPRYKITEKSQAVAFWCDPISGHATLYWYRQILGQGPELLVQFQDESVVDDSQLPKDRFSAERLKGVDSTLKIQPAELGDSAMYLCASSLARYRGVMNTEAFFGQGTRLTVV.

The rearrangement joins TRBV7-9 to TRBJ2-7, with 8 bases that match TRBD1. Trimming at V came to 4 bases and at J to 6 bases, leaving 8 bases not matched to a gene. The CDR3 sequence is 14 residues long. Germline-derived CDR1 and CDR2 are SEHNR and FQNEAQ (reference sequence). The CDR3 protein is CASSSQGANCEQYF. Written as DNA, the CDR3 is TGTGCCAGCAGCTCGCAGGGGGCTAACTGCGAGCAGTACTTC.

This clonotype was seen ten or more times. The rearrangement links TRBV5-1 to TRBJ1-6; D call uncertain. Germline CDR1 SGHRS, CDR2 YFSETQ. The CDR3 runs 13 residues. Trimming stripped 3 bases from V and 9 bases from J, with 10 bases between. The CDR3 DNA follows: TGCGCCAGCAGCTACGGAGAGGGTTCACCCCTCCACTTT. Residues: CASSYGEGSPLHF.

This clonotype has more than one count but fewer than ten. This sequence joins TRBV19 and TRBJ1-1, with 9 bases identical to TRBD1. J was trimmed by 3 bases and V by 7 bases; bases with no gene match: 9. This CDR3 contains 15 residues. Germline CDR1 is LNHDA and CDR2 is SQIVND (reference sequence). The CDR3 region is CASKNWGQGHTEAFF. DNA of the CDR3: TGTGCCAGTAAGAATTGGGGACAGGGCCACACTGAAGCTTTCTTT. The full variable domain, in which reference TRBV19 and TRBJ1-1 provide the parts outside the CDR3, is DGGITQSPKYLFRKEGQNVTLSCEQNLNHDAMYWYRQDPGQGLRLIYYSQIVNDFQKGDIAEGYSVSREKKESFPLTVTSAQKNPTAFYLCASKNWGQGHTEAFFGQGTRLTVV.

This clonotype came up a few times. DNA for the CDR3: TGTGCCAGCAGCCGGGGGACTAGGCTCACAGATACGCAGTATTTT. As protein: CASSRGTRLTDTQYF. The chain combines TRBV3-1 with TRBJ2-3; TRBD2 matches at 8 bases. The CDR3 is 15 amino acids. The germline V gene encodes CDR1 LGHDT and CDR2 YNNKEL (reference sequence). V shed 4 bases, J shed 2 bases, and the junction held 5 bases outside the gene matches.

V usage is TRBV7-8 and J usage is TRBJ2-2; maybe TRBD2 (7 bases). Germline V CDR1 and CDR2: SGHVS, FQNEAQ. The CDR3 sequence is 18 residues long. Trimming took 5 bases from V and 0 from J, leaving 19 bases between them. The CDR3 is CASSPRGGETTNTGELFF. CDR3 in DNA: TGTGCCAGCAGCCCTAGAGGGGGGGAAACAACGAACACCGGGGAGCTGTTTTTT.

The chain recombines TRBV20-1 with TRBJ1-1; D uncertain. The germline gives CDR1 DFQATT, CDR2 SNEGSKA (reference sequence). V lost 3 bases to trimming and J lost 0 bases, with 11 bases between them. The CDR3 sequence is 14 residues long. CDR3 coding DNA: TGCAGTGCTAGTGAAGTGGTAATGAACACTGAAGCTTTCTTT. Amino acid sequence: CSASEVVMNTEAFF.